This T cell receptor beta chain is drawn from a study of cytomegalovirus exposure and HLA in healthy donors. V lost 6 bases and J 7 bases, leaving 13 bases between the germline ends. This CDR3 comprises 12 residues. The V gene's germline CDR1 is SGHTA and CDR2 FQGNSA. Primers: 60 Vbeta forward and 13 Jbeta reverse. Data came from immunoSEQ multiplex PCR; TCRdb stores just in-frame clones and leaves some out. The top ten clones hold roughly 5.2% of a sample with about 120,000 clones, 77% of them seen once. Material: PBMCs. The V and J genes are TRBV7-2 and TRBJ2-7; TRBD2 might be the D (6 bases). This clonotype was sampled from a man between 18 and 35 years old in good health and CMV-seropositive. CDR3 sequence reads: CASSPAGREQYF. Written as DNA, the CDR3 is TGTGCCAGCAGTCCAGCGGGTAGAGAGCAGTACTTC. Complete variable domain (other parts from reference TRBV7-2 and TRBJ2-7): GAGVSQSPSNKVTEKGKDVELRCDPISGHTALYWYRQSLGQGLEFLIYFQGNSAPDKSGLPSDRFSAERTGGSVSTLTIQRTQQEDSAVYLCASSPAGREQYFGPGTRLTVT.